This T cell receptor (beta chain) was documented in a study of blood T cell repertoires in COVID-19. On the study more broadly: Acute and convalescent COVID-19 specimens originated in the United States, Italy and Spain. PBMCs, B-cell-depleted T cells, or T cells were the source of the cDNA or gDNA that made up the material.

Per the original data handling: By means of reference gene primer amplification, nucleated cell counts were estimated. The data were produced by immunoSEQ multiplex PCR, yet TCRdb's version contains in-frame clones alone and is incomplete. The V and J calls and clone size are taken from that table; D and trimming were inferred from the DNA. The repertoire includes hundreds of thousands of clones, around 90% of them detected once, and 0.75% to 1% sits in the top ten. CDR3 length equals 15 residues. Looked up from germline, CDR1 is SGHVS and CDR2 is FNYEAQ. Trimming shortened V by 2 bases and J by 0 bases, and 8 bases separated the two germline ends.

Input material: PBMCs or T cells enriched from blood (not recorded which). The chain uses TRBV7-6 and TRBJ2-1, with a possible D match to TRBD2 (5 bases). This clonotype was sampled from a woman aged 30 to 39 who had recovered from COVID-19. The CDR3 region has the DNA TGTGCCAGCAGCTTACCGGGGAGCTCCTACAATGAGCAGTTCTTC. It translates to CASSLPGSSYNEQFF. Combining the CDR3 with reference TRBV7-6 and TRBJ2-1 gives the whole variable domain GAGVSQSPRYKVTKRGQDVALRCDPISGHVSLYWYRQALGQGPEFLTYFNYEAQQDKSGLPNDRFSAERPEGSISTLTIQRTEQRDSAMYRCASSLPGSSYNEQFFGPGTRLTVL.